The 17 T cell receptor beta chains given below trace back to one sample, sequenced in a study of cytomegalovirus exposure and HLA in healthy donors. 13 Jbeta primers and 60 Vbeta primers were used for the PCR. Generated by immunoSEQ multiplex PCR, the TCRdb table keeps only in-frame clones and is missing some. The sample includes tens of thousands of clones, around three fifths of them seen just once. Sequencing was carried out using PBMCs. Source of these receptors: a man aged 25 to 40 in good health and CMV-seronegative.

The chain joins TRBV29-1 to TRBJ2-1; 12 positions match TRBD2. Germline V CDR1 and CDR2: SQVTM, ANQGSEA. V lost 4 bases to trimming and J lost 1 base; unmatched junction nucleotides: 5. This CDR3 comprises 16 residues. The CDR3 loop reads CSVVGLAGGSYNEQFF. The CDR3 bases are TGCAGCGTTGTTGGGCTAGCGGGAGGGTCCTACAATGAGCAGTTCTTC.

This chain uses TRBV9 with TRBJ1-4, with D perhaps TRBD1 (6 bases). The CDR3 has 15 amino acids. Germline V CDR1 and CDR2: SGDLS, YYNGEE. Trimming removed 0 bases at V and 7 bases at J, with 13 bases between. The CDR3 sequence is CASSVVAGVGEKLFF. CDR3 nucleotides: TGTGCCAGCAGCGTAGTGGCAGGGGTTGGTGAAAAACTGTTTTTT.

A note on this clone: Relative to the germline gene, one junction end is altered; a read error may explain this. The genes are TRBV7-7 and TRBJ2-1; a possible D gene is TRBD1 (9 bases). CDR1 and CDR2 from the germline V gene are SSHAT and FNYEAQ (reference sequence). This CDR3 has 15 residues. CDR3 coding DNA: TGTGCTAGCAGCTACGGGACAGGGACTAGCAATGAGCAGTTCTTC. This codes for CASSYGTGTSNEQFF. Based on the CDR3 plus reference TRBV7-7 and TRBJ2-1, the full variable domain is GAGVSQSPRYKVTKRGQDVTLRCDPISSHATLYWYQQALGQGPEFLTYFNYEAQPDKSGLPSDRFSAERPEGSISTLTIQRTEQRDSAMYRCASSYGTGTSNEQFFGPGTRLTVL.

The CDR3 sequence: CATSRDIGRAKEQYF. The DNA of the CDR3 is TGTGCCACCAGCAGAGACATCGGCAGAGCGAAGGAGCAGTACTTC. The chain joins TRBV15 to TRBJ2-7; unclear D gene. Deletions cut 0 bases from V and 7 bases from J, with 16 bases between. From germline, CDR1 is LNHNV and CDR2 YYDKDF (reference sequence). CDR3 length equals 15 residues.

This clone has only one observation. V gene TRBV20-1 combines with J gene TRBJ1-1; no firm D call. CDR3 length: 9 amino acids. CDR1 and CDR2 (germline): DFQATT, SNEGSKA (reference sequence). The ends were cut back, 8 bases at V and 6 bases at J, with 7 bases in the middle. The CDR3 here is CSRRAEAFF. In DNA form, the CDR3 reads TGCAGTCGGAGGGCTGAAGCTTTCTTT.

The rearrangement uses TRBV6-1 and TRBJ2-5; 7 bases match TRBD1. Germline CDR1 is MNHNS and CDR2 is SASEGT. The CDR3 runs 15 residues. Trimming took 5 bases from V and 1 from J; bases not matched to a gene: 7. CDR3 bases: TGTGCCAGCAGTCACGCCGGGACAGTCCAAGAGACCCAGTACTTC. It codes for CASSHAGTVQETQYF.

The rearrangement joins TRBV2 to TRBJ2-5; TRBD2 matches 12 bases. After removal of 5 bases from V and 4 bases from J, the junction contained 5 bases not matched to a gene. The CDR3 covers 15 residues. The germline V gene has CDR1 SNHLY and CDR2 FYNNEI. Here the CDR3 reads CASSSSGRAGETQYF. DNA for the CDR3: TGTGCCAGCAGTTCTAGCGGGAGGGCGGGAGAGACCCAGTACTTC.

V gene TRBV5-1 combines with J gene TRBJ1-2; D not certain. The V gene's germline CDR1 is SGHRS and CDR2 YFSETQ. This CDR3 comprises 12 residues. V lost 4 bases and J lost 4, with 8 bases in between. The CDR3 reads CASSPGSYGYTF. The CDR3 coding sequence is TGCGCCAGCAGCCCTGGGAGCTATGGCTACACCTTC. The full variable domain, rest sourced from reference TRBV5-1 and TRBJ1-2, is KAGVTQTPRYLIKTRGQQVTLSCSPISGHRSVSWYQQTPGQGLQFLFEYFSETQRNKGNFPGRFSGRQFSNSRSEMNVSTLELGDSALYLCASSPGSYGYTFGSGTRLTVV.

In DNA form, the CDR3 reads TGTGCCGGAAGCCGGACAGGGAAGGGAAACACCATATATTTT. It specifies CAGSRTGKGNTIYF. V and J are TRBV7-9 and TRBJ1-3; TRBD1 agrees at 8 bases. CDR3 size: 14 residues. V lost 11 bases to trimming and J lost 4 bases; unmatched junction nucleotides: 10. Germline V gene lookup returns CDR1 SEHNR and CDR2 FQNEAQ (reference sequence).

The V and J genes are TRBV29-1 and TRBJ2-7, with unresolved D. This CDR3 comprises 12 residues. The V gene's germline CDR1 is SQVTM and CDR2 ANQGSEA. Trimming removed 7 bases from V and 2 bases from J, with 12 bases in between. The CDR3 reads CSALLPPYEQYF. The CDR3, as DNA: TGCAGCGCCTTACTCCCGCCCTACGAGCAGTACTTC.

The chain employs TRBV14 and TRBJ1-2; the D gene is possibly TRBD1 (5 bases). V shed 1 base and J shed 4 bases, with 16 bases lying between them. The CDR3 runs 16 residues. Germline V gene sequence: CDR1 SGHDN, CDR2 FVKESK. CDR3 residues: CASSQGTRRGLYGYTF. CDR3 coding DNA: TGTGCCAGCAGCCAAGGGACAAGGAGGGGACTCTATGGCTACACCTTC.

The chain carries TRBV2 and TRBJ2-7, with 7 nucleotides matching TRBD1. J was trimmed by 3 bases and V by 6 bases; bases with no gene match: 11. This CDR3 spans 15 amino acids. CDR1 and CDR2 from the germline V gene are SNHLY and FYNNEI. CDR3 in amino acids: CASSDITGVSYEQYF. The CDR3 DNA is TGTGCCAGCAGCGATATTACAGGGGTGAGCTACGAGCAGTACTTC.

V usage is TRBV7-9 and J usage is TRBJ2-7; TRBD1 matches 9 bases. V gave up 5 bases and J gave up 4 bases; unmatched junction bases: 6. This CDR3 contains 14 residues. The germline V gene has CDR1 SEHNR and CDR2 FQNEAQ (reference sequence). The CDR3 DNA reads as TGTGCCAGCAGCACCGGGACAGGGCTGTACGAGCAGTACTTC. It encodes CASSTGTGLYEQYF.

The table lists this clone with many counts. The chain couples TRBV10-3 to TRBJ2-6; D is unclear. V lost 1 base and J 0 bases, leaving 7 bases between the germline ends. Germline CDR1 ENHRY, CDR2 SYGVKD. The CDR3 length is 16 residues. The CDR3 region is CAISEYTSSGANVLTF. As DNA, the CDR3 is TGTGCCATCAGTGAGTACACAAGCTCTGGGGCCAACGTCCTGACTTTC.

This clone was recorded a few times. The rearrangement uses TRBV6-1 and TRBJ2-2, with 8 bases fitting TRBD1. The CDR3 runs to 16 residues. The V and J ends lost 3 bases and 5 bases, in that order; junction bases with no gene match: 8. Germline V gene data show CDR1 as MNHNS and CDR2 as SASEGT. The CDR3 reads CASSDDRGDWTGELFF. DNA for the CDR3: TGTGCCAGCAGTGACGACAGGGGAGATTGGACCGGGGAGCTGTTTTTT.

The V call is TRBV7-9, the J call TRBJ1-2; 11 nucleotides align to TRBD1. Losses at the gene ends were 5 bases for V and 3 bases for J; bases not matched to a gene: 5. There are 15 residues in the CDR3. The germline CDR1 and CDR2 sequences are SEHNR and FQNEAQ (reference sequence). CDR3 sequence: CASSARTGGDYGYTF. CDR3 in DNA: TGTGCCAGCAGCGCCCGGACAGGGGGCGACTATGGCTACACCTTC.

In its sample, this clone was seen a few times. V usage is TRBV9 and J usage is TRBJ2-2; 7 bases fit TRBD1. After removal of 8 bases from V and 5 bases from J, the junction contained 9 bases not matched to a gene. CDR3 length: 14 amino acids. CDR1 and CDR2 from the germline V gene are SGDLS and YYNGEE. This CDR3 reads CASSDRLGTGELFF. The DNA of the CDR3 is TGTGCCAGTTCGGACAGGCTCGGTACCGGGGAGCTGTTTTTT.